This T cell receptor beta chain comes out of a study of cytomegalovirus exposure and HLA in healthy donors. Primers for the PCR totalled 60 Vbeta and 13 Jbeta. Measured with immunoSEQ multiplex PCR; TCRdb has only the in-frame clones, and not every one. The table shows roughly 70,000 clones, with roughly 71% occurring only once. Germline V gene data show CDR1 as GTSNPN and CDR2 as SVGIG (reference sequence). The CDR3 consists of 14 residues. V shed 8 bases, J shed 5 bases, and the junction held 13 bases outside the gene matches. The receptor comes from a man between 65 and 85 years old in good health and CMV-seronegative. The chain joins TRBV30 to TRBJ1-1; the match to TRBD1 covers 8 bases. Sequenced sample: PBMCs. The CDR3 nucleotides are TGTGCCGGAGAGACAGGGGCAGGTGGGACTGAAGCTTTCTTT. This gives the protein CAGETGAGGTEAFF. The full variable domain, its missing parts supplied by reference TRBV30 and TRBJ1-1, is SQTIHQWPATLVQPVGSPLSLECTVEGTSNPNLYWYRQAAGRGLQLLFYSVGIGQISSEVPQNLSASRPQDRQFILSSKKLLLSDSGFYLCAGETGAGGTEAFFGQGTRLTVV.